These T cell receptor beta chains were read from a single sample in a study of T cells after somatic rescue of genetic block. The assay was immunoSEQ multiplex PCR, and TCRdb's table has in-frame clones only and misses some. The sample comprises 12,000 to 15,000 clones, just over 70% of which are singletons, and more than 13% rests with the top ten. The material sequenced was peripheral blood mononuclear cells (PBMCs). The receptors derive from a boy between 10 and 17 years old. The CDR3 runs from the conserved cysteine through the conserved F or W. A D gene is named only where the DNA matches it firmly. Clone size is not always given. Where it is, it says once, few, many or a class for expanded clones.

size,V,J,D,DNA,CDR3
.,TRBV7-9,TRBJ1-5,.,TGTGCCAGCAGCTTAGGGGAGGGGGGAGATAGCAATCAGCCCCAGCATTTT,CASSLGEGGDSNQPQHF
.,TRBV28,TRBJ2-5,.,TGTGCCAGCTACCCTCAAGGGGTTCAAGAGACCCAGTACTTC,CASYPQGVQETQYF
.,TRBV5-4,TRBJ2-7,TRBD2,TGTGCCAGCAGCTTGAAGGGACTAGCGGGGGGCCCCTCCTACGAGCAGTACTTC,CASSLKGLAGGPSYEQYF
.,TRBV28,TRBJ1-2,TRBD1,TGTGCCAGTGGGCACAGGGGTGAAAACTATGGCTACACCTTC,CASGHRGENYGYTF
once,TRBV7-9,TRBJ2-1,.,TGTGCCAGCAGCTACAGGACTCACTACAATGAGCAGTTCTTC,CASSYRTHYNEQFF
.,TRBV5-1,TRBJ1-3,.,TGCGCCAGCAGCTTGCCGGCAGGGGTCTCTGGAAACACCATATATTTT,CASSLPAGVSGNTIYF
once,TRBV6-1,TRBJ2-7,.,TGTGCCAGCAGCCTTACGGGACTCCTCTACGAGCAGTACTTC,CASSLTGLLYEQYF
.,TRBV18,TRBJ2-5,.,TGTGCCAGCTCACCCATAGCGAGTCCTTTCCAAGAGACCCAGTACTTC,CASSPIASPFQETQYF
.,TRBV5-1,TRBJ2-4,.,TGCGCCAGCAGCCAACGATCGGGGTCGGGCAAAAACATTCAGTACTTC,CASSQRSGSGKNIQYF
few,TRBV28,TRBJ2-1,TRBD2,TGTGCCAGCACCCATCCGACTAGCGGGAGGGCCCGGTACCGACCGGATGAGCAGTTCTTC,CASTHPTSGRARYRPDEQFF
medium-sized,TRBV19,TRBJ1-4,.,TGTGCCAGTAGATCGAGCCCAGGCCTTGCAACTAATGAAAAACTGTTTTTT,CASRSSPGLATNEKLFF
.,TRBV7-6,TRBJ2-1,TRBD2,TGTGCCAGCAGCTTAGCTAGCGGGAAGATTTCTGGGGAGCAGTTCTTC,CASSLASGKISGEQFF
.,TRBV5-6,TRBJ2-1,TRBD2,TGTGCCAGCAACTTAAGGACTAGCTCCTACAATGAGCAGTTCTTC,CASNLRTSSYNEQFF
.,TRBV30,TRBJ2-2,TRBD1,TGTGCCTGGAGTGCGCGGACAGGGGGTAACACCGGGGAGCTGTTTTTT,CAWSARTGGNTGELFF
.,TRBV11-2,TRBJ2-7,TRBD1,TGTGCCAGCAGCTTTACGCTCCTGGGACAGGGGAGCTCCTACGAGCAGTACTTC,CASSFTLLGQGSSYEQYF
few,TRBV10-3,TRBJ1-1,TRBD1,TGTGCCATCAGGCCCAGGACAGGGGACACTGAAGCTTTCTTT,CAIRPRTGDTEAFF
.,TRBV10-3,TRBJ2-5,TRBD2,TGTGCCATCAGTGATAGGACTAGCGGGGCCCAAGAGACCCAGTACTTC,CAISDRTSGAQETQYF
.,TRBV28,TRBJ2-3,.,TGTGCCAGCAGTTTACCCTACAGCACAGATACGCAGTATTTT,CASSLPYSTDTQYF
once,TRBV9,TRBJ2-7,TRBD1,TGTGCCAGCAGTCCTTCGGGACAGCAATTCTACGAGCAGTACTTC,CASSPSGQQFYEQYF
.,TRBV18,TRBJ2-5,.,TGTGCCAGCTCACTCACTTTGGCCAGGGGGAGGCAAGAGACCCAGTACTTC,CASSLTLARGRQETQYF
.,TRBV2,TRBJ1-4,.,TGTGCCAGCAGTGGGCGGCAGGGGAAGGAAAAACTGTTTTTT,CASSGRQGKEKLFF
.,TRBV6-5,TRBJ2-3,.,TGTGCCAGCACGTCGACAGATACGCAGTATTTT,CASTSTDTQYF
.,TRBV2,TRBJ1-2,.,TGTGCCAGCAGTGTGTCCCCCGGTAACTATGGCTACACCTTC,CASSVSPGNYGYTF
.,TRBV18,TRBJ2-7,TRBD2,TGTGCCAGCTCACCACCCAGGGTCCTAGCGGGACGATACGAGCAGTACTTC,CASSPPRVLAGRYEQYF
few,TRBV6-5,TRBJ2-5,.,TGTGCCAGCAGTTATGGCAGAAGGGGCGAGACCCAGTACTTC,CASSYGRRGETQYF
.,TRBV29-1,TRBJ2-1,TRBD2,TGCAGCGTAAGGACTAGCGGGAGAAATGAGCAGTTCTTC,CSVRTSGRNEQFF
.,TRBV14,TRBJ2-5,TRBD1,TGTGTCAGCAGCCAAGACAGGGGGGATTCGTGGGGCTTACAAGAGACCCAGTACTTC,CVSSQDRGDSWGLQETQYF
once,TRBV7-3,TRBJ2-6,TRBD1,TGTGCCAGCAGCTTTCTACAGGGGGGCAACGTCCTGACTTTC,CASSFLQGGNVLTF
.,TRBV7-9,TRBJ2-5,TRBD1,TGTGCCAGCAGCTTAGCACAGGGGTCCCAAGAGACCCAGTACTTC,CASSLAQGSQETQYF
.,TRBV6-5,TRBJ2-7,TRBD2,TGTGCCAGCAGTTACTCGGCGGGGGAAGGCTACGAGCAGTACTTC,CASSYSAGEGYEQYF
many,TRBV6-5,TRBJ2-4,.,TGTGCCAGCAGTTCCCAAGATCCGGGCATTCAGTACTTC,CASSSQDPGIQYF
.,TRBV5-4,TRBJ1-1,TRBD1,TGTGCCAGCAGATGGGACAGGGGTGGGACTGAAGCTTTCTTT,CASRWDRGGTEAFF
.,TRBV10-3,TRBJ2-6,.,TGTGCCATCAGTGATGGGGGATCTGGGGCCAACGTCCTGACTTTC,CAISDGGSGANVLTF
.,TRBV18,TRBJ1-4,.,TGTGCCAGCTCACCACGTAGCTCAGCCGTGTTCTCTAATGAAAAACTGTTTTTT,CASSPRSSAVFSNEKLFF
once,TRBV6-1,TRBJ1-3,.,TGTGCCAGCGGACAGACCACTGGAAACACCATATATTTT,CASGQTTGNTIYF
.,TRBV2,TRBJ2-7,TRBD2,TGTGCCAGCAGGGAGCGGGGGGCCCCCTACGAGCAGTACTTC,CASRERGAPYEQYF
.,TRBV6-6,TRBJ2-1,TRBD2,TGTGCCAGCAGCTTAGGACTAGCGGGGATAGGGGAGCAGTTCTTC,CASSLGLAGIGEQFF
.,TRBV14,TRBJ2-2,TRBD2,TGTGCCAGCAGCCAGAGTGGACTAGCGGGAGTCCACACCGGGGAGCTGTTTTTT,CASSQSGLAGVHTGELFF
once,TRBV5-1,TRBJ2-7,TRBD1,TGCGCCAGCAGCTGGACAGGGGATATCGACGAGCAGTACTTC,CASSWTGDIDEQYF
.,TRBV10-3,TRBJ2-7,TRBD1,TGTGCCACCTCCTATACCGCAACAGGGGGCTACGAGCAGTACTTC,CATSYTATGGYEQYF
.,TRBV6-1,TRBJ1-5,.,TGTGCCAGCAGGAGGGGCCCGGGAACCCAGCATTTT,CASRRGPGTQHF
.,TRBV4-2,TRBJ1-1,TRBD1,TGTGCCAGCAGCCAAGAGGACAGGGCAATTACTGAAGCTTTCTTT,CASSQEDRAITEAFF
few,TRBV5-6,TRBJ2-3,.,TGTGCCAGCAGCTACCCGTGGGAAGGAGATACGCAGTATTTT,CASSYPWEGDTQYF
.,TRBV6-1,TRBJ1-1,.,TGTGCCAGCAGTTGGGCAGGGGCGAGGACTGAAGCTTTCTTT,CASSWAGARTEAFF
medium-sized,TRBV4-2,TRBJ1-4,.,TGTGCCAGCAGCCAAGGTGTAACAGGCGGCGAAAAACTGTTTTTT,CASSQGVTGGEKLFF
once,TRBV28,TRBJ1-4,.,TGTGCCAGCAGTTACCGGGGGCGCCCCGAAAAACTGTTTTTT,CASSYRGRPEKLFF
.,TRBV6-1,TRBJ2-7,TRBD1,TGTGCCAGCACCTTGACAGGGGGCGACGAGCAGTACTTC,CASTLTGGDEQYF
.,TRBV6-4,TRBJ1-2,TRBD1,TGTGCCAGCAGCCCGGACAGGGGGCTGGGTGGCTACACCTTC,CASSPDRGLGGYTF
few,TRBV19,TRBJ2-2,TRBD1,TGTGCCAGCTCCGGGACAGGGGGCATCGGGGAGCTGTTTTTT,CASSGTGGIGELFF
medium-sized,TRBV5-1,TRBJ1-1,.,TGCGCCAGCAGCTTGGGGGTCCCCACTGAAGCTTTCTTT,CASSLGVPTEAFF
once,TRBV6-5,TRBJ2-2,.,TGTGCCAGCAGTTACTCGAGACACGACACCGGGGAGCTGTTTTTT,CASSYSRHDTGELFF
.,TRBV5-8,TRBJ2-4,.,TGTGCCAGCAGCTTGACCCTATACCTGGGTCTAGCCAAAAACATTCAGTACTTC,CASSLTLYLGLAKNIQYF
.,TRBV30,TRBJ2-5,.,TGTGCCTGGAGTGTTAACAGGGTGGAGACCCAGTACTTC,CAWSVNRVETQYF
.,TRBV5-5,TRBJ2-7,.,TGTGCCAGCAGCTTGGGTACCTACGAGCAGTACTTC,CASSLGTYEQYF